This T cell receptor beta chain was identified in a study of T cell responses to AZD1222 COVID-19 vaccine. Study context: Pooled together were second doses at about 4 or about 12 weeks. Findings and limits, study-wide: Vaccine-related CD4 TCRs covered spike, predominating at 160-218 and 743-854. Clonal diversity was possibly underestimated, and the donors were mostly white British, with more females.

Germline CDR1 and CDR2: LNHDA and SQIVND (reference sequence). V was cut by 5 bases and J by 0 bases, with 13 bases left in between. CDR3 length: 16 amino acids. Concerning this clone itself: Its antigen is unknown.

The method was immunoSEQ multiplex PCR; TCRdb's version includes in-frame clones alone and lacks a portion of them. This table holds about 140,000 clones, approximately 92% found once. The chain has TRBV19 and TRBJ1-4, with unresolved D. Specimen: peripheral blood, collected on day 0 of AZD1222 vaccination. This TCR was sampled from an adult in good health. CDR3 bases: TGTGCCAGTAGTCAAAACAGCCGTTCAACTAATGAAAAACTGTTTTTT. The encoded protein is CASSQNSRSTNEKLFF.